This TCR beta chain stems from a study of blood T cell repertoires in COVID-19. Study-wide context: Whether acute or convalescent, the COVID-19 samples came from the United States, Italy and Spain. Sources were T cells, B-cell-depleted T cells, or PBMCs; the material itself was cDNA or gDNA.

The authors' processing: Using reference gene primer amplification, nucleated cell counts were estimated. Some clones are missing from TCRdb's copy, which holds only in-frame ones; the method was immunoSEQ multiplex PCR. V, J and clone size derive from that table, while D and trimming were established from the DNA sequence. The data contain about 35,000 clones, 83% of them singletons. Germline CDR1 and CDR2: MGHRA and YSYEKL. This CDR3 has 16 amino acids. The V end was cut by 2 bases, the J end by 2 bases, with 12 bases between. Only a few counts were recorded for this clone. The chain joins TRBV4-1 to TRBJ2-2; D not certain. The TCR was taken from a man aged 50-60 years with acute or convalescent COVID-19. The sequencing input was peripheral blood. For the CDR3, the DNA is TGCGCCAGCAGCCAAACTTCGTACAGAAACACCGGGGAGCTGTTTTTT. It is translated as CASSQTSYRNTGELFF.